This T cell receptor beta chain was observed in a study of T cell responses to AZD1222 COVID-19 vaccine. Broader study findings: Repertoires in all cases were sampled only once the peak T cell response had passed. Nearly half of spike-specific TCRs reportedly go after variant regions that carry no mutations. There were mostly white British donors and more females than males, and clonal diversity was possibly underestimated.

Analysis merged second doses at about 4 or about 12 weeks. In germline, CDR1 is SGHRS, CDR2 YFSETQ. V was clipped by 1 base and J by 4 bases, with 2 bases between them. This CDR3 has 11 residues. Repertoires were generated with immunoSEQ multiplex PCR, while TCRdb's copy carries only in-frame clones and drops some. This sample carries 110,000 or so clones, 88% of them seen once, and the ten largest clones take about 4%. Comments on this clone: Its antigen is currently unknown.

This rearrangement joins TRBV5-1 to TRBJ2-5; D remains unclear. Sequenced here: peripheral blood, sampled 28 days after the second AZD1222 dose. The origin of this receptor is an adult who received the AZD1222 COVID-19 vaccine. The CDR3 protein is CASSLLETQYF. The CDR3 DNA reads as TGCGCCAGCAGCTTGCTAGAGACCCAGTACTTC.